Listed below are T cell receptor beta chains from one sample, sequenced in a study of CD8 T cells in ankylosing spondylitis. TCRdb re-called the 5' RACE reads through MiXCR, storing one row per CDR3 protein. Among more than 150,000 distinct CDR3 sequences listed, about 9.9% were seen once. Source material: blood, either unsorted or a sorted T cell fraction (not recorded which). Source of these receptors: a male donor with ankylosing spondylitis or in good health (not recorded which). Both conserved end residues are part of each CDR3. Each record gives: V gene, clone size, D gene, J gene, CDR3 DNA, CDR3 protein. D genes are given only for firm matches. Where a row states a size, it is once, few, many or the class of an expanded clone; other rows omit it.

TRBV29-1	few	TRBD1	TRBJ1-2	TGCAGCGCTCTGACAGGGGTTGGCTACACCTTC	CSALTGVGYTF
TRBV29-1	many	TRBD2	TRBJ2-5	TGCAGCGTTGTACGGCTAGCGGGGGGCCGGCAAGAGACCCAGTACTTC	CSVVRLAGGRQETQYF
TRBV12-3/TRBV12-4	.	.	TRBJ2-5	TGTGCCAGCAGTTTCTCCGGGCGTCCCACTCAAGAGACCCAGTACTTC	CASSFSGRPTQETQYF
TRBV9	many	TRBD1	TRBJ1-6	TGTGCCAGCAGCTTAACAGGGGACGGGTCACCCCTCCACTTT	CASSLTGDGSPLHF
TRBV3-1	many	.	TRBJ2-1	TGTGCCAGCAGCCCCCTTGACGTCTACAATGAGCAGTTCTTC	CASSPLDVYNEQFF
TRBV7-2	few	.	TRBJ2-4	TGTGCCAGCAGCCATAGGACGGGGAAAAACATTCAGTACTTC	CASSHRTGKNIQYF
TRBV24-1	few	TRBD2	TRBJ2-1	TGTGCCACCAGTGATTTTAGGACTAGCGGGGGGGCATATGAGCAGTTCTTC	CATSDFRTSGGAYEQFF
TRBV7-2	few	.	TRBJ2-5	TGTGCCAGCAGCTTAGAAACCAGGGGAGGGGAGACCCAGTACTTC	CASSLETRGGETQYF
TRBV28	.	TRBD1	TRBJ1-4	TGTGCCAGCAGTCCCCCCGGACAGGGGTGGGAACTTTGGGGAAAACTGTTTTTT	CASSPPGQGWELWGKLFF
TRBV20-1	few	TRBD1	TRBJ1-5	TGCAGTGCCCGAGACGCCAGGGGGCAGGTAGAGCCCCAGCATTTT	CSARDARGQVEPQHF
TRBV6-5	.	TRBD1	TRBJ1-2	TGTGCCAGCCGAAGGCAGGGGGCGCGGGCTAACTATGGCTACACCTTC	CASRRQGARANYGYTF
TRBV4-2	many	TRBD1	TRBJ2-2	TGTGCCAGCAGCCAAGATACAGGGGATACCGGGGAGCTGTTTTTT	CASSQDTGDTGELFF
TRBV18	many	TRBD1	TRBJ1-2	TGTGCCAGCTCACCAGTGACAGGGAATGGCTACACCTTC	CASSPVTGNGYTF
TRBV20-1	few	.	TRBJ2-1	TGCAGTGTACGGGGTAGGTCCTACAATGAGCAGTTCTTC	CSVRGRSYNEQFF
TRBV5-1	many	.	TRBJ1-1	TGCGCCAGCAGCTCGCAGGGGTTTAACACTGAAGCTTTCTTT	CASSSQGFNTEAFF
TRBV7-2	.	TRBD1	TRBJ1-1	TGTGCCAGCAGCCATACGGGACAGCTGAACACTGAAGCTTTCTTT	CASSHTGQLNTEAFF
TRBV5-1	few	TRBD2	TRBJ2-7	TGCGCCAGCACCCCCGAAGCGGGAAGATACGAGCAGTACTTC	CASTPEAGRYEQYF
TRBV6-5	many	.	TRBJ1-4	TGTGCCAGCAGTTACACTAGGACGGGCAATGAAAAACTGTTTTTT	CASSYTRTGNEKLFF
TRBV2	.	.	TRBJ2-2	TGTGCCAGCATGAGGGACTTGGGGGAGCTGTTTTTT	CASMRDLGELFF
TRBV12-3/TRBV12-4	many	TRBD1	TRBJ2-2	TGTGCCAGCAGTTCAACAGACAGGGCGAACACCGGGGAGCTGTTTTTT	CASSSTDRANTGELFF
TRBV6-1	many	TRBD1	TRBJ1-4	TGTGCCAGCAGAACGAGGGGGACAGGGGCTGAAAAACTGTTTTTT	CASRTRGTGAEKLFF
TRBV20-1	many	TRBD2	TRBJ2-7	TGCAGTGCGAATGGGGTGATAGCGGGAGCCGAGCAGTACTTC	CSANGVIAGAEQYF
TRBV20-1	.	.	TRBJ2-5	TGCAGTGCTAGAGGGGGGGCGGAGCCAGGGGAGACCCAGTACTTC	CSARGGAEPGETQYF
TRBV28	many	.	TRBJ2-3	TGTGCCAGCAGTTTTGTCGCTTTGGCAGATACGCAGTATTTT	CASSFVALADTQYF
TRBV27	many	.	TRBJ2-1	TGTGCCATCCAAGGGGGGGGACTATTGAGGGGTGAGCAGTTCTTC	CAIQGGGLLRGEQFF
TRBV29-1	many	TRBD1	TRBJ1-5	TGCAGCGTCCGACAGGGGGGAAATAGCAATCAGCCCCAGCATTTT	CSVRQGGNSNQPQHF
TRBV10-2	many	.	TRBJ2-1	TGCGCCAGCAGTGTAGAGGCTCTGGGCTACAATGAGCAGTTCTTC	CASSVEALGYNEQFF